Sequencing of this T cell receptor beta chain was carried out in a study of CD8+ T cells in alopecia areata. Findings of the study overall: Scalp sequencing captures resident alphabeta T cells of normal skin too. Although TCR sharing was seen in mice, sharing across patients was less clear, possibly for HLA-related reasons.

V lost 6 bases and J 0 bases, leaving 9 bases between the germline ends. CDR1 and CDR2 (germline): MNHEY, SVGAGI. The CDR3 length is 14 residues. Regarding this clone: The antigen remains unidentified.

Isolated RNA was reverse transcribed into cDNA used as the sequencing template. Sequencing was performed with immunoSEQ multiplex PCR; in TCRdb, only in-frame clones are kept and a portion is missing. The repertoire holds roughly 150,000 clones, with approximately 60% as singletons. Sequencing input: CD4+ T cells sorted from blood. The V gene is TRBV6-5, the J gene TRBJ1-3; no definite D call. The clonotype comes from a human donor in good health. The CDR3 DNA reads TGTGCCAGCAGACCGCAGAGCTCTGGAAACACCATATATTTT. Translating it yields CASRPQSSGNTIYF.